Shown below are 15 T cell receptor beta chains from a single sample sequenced in a study of T cell responses to AZD1222 COVID-19 vaccine. The table came from immunoSEQ multiplex PCR; TCRdb's copy has only in-frame clones and leaves some out. The sample has about 54,000 clones, more than 70% seen once. The sample here was peripheral blood, taken on day 0 of AZD1222 vaccination. These receptors were collected from an adult in good health.

The chain is built from TRBV29-1 and TRBJ2-1; perhaps TRBD2 as D (6 bases). The CDR3 runs to 13 residues. Trimming took off 4 bases at V and 6 bases at J, with 13 bases between the two ends. CDR1 SQVTM and CDR2 ANQGSEA come from the germline V gene. CDR3 amino acids: CSVGGLIVNEQFF. CDR3 bases: TGCAGCGTTGGGGGACTCATCGTCAATGAGCAGTTCTTC.

The gene calls are TRBV5-4 and TRBJ2-1, with TRBD2 matching over 11 bases. CDR1 and CDR2 from the germline V gene are SGHNT and YYREEE (reference sequence). J gave up 6 bases and V 4 bases, and 9 bases lay outside the gene matches. The CDR3 runs to 16 residues. The CDR3 DNA reads as TGTGCCAGCAGCAAACCCCCACTAGCGGGAGTCAATGAGCAGTTCTTC. As protein: CASSKPPLAGVNEQFF.

J is TRBJ1-2 and V is TRBV7-9; D is uncertain. The length of the CDR3 is 15 residues. Germline V gene sequence: CDR1 SEHNR, CDR2 FQNEAQ (reference sequence). Trimming left V 5 bases short and J 2 bases short, with 15 bases between. CDR3 sequence: CASSRPPTENYGYTF. The CDR3 DNA follows: TGTGCCAGCAGCCGCCCCCCGACGGAGAACTATGGCTACACCTTC.

The chain joins TRBV27 to TRBJ1-2, with 7 nucleotides matching TRBD1. The germline gives CDR1 MNHEY, CDR2 SMNVEV (reference sequence). The CDR3 has 15 residues. V shed 7 bases and J 5 bases; nucleotides not matched to a gene: 13. This CDR3 is CASKERRDSFYGYTF. The CDR3 nucleotides are TGTGCCAGCAAAGAACGACGGGACAGCTTTTATGGCTACACCTTC.

This chain uses TRBV12-3 or TRBV12-4 with TRBJ2-2, with D unresolved. Trimming stripped 6 bases from V and 6 bases from J, with 5 bases between. There are 11 residues in the CDR3. The CDR3 coding sequence is TGTGCCAGCAGAGGGTCCGGGGAGCTGTTTTTT. Residues: CASRGSGELFF.

The V and J genes are TRBV13 and TRBJ1-1; D remains unclear. The CDR3 spans 13 residues. Germline-derived CDR1 and CDR2 are PRHDT and FYEKMQ (reference sequence). V was trimmed by 5 bases and J by 0 bases, leaving 7 bases between them. CDR3 sequence reads: CASSPTMNTEAFF. CDR3 nucleotides: TGTGCCAGCAGCCCCACCATGAACACTGAAGCTTTCTTT.

As DNA, the CDR3 is TGTGCCAGCAGACCAGTCCCTCTGCGGGGGGGCGGGGGCAACTATGGCTACACCTTC. It specifies CASRPVPLRGGGGNYGYTF. The V and J genes are TRBV5-4 and TRBJ1-2, with a tentative D call TRBD1 (6 bases). V gave up 5 bases and J gave up 2 bases, with 28 bases separating them. This CDR3 contains 19 residues. The V gene's germline CDR1 is SGHNT and CDR2 YYREEE (reference sequence).

V gene TRBV2 combines with J gene TRBJ2-4, with unresolved D. V was shortened by 5 bases and J by 5 bases, with 4 bases between the two germline ends. Germline CDR1 SNHLY, CDR2 FYNNEI. The CDR3 is made up of 11 amino acids. CDR3 DNA sequence: TGTGCCAGCAGTTATCAAAACATTCAGTACTTC. Residues: CASSYQNIQYF.

This sequence joins TRBV28 and TRBJ1-6, with a tentative D call TRBD1 (5 bases). V dropped 5 bases and J dropped 8 bases, with 16 bases sitting between them. Germline values: CDR1 MDHEN, CDR2 SYDVKM. CDR3 size: 15 residues. The chain's CDR3 is CASSTNRDGHSPLHF. CDR3 coding DNA: TGTGCCAGCAGTACCAACCGGGACGGTCATTCACCCCTCCACTTT.

The CDR3: CATSDSGQGKYEQYF. The DNA for the CDR3 is TGTGCCACCAGTGATTCGGGACAGGGGAAGTACGAGCAGTACTTC. This chain uses TRBV24-1 with TRBJ2-7, with 10 bases lining up with TRBD1. Germline CDR1 KGHDR, CDR2 SFDVKD. Trimming removed 2 bases from V and 4 bases from J; junction bases left unmatched: 4. This CDR3 is built from 15 residues.

This clone has only a few counts. The chain couples TRBV24-1 to TRBJ1-5; D remains unclear. Trimming pared 5 bases from V and 3 bases from J, leaving 7 bases between. The CDR3 sequence is 13 residues long. Germline V gene lookup returns CDR1 KGHDR and CDR2 SFDVKD. The CDR3 is CATSARINQPQHF. For the CDR3, the DNA is TGTGCCACCAGTGCCCGGATCAATCAGCCCCAGCATTTT.

The chain uses TRBV7-7 and TRBJ2-5; a possible D gene is TRBD2 (6 bases). The CDR3 spans 11 residues. The germline gives CDR1 SSHAT, CDR2 FNYEAQ (reference sequence). The CDR3 nucleotides read TGTGCTAGCGGAACTAGTTCGACCCAGTACTTC. Translating gives CASGTSSTQYF.

The V gene is TRBV7-2, the J gene TRBJ2-3; 10 nucleotides match TRBD1. CDR1 and CDR2 (germline): SGHTA, FQGNSA. Trimming cost V 7 bases and J 4 bases; bases outside gene matches: 5. The CDR3 covers 14 residues. The CDR3 nucleotides are TGTGCCAGCACCCGACAGGGGGCGGCAGATACGCAGTATTTT. As protein: CASTRQGAADTQYF.

The V call is TRBV10-3, the J call TRBJ1-1; D is unclear. Between the trimmed V and J ends, which lost 1 base and 7 bases, there was a span of 13 bases. CDR3 length: 14 residues. From germline, CDR1 is ENHRY and CDR2 SYGVKD. The CDR3 is CAISEYRAAIEAFF. The CDR3 nucleotides read TGTGCCATCAGTGAGTATCGGGCAGCTATTGAAGCTTTCTTT.

The chain employs TRBV9 and TRBJ1-1; D unresolved. Germline CDR1 is SGDLS and CDR2 is YYNGEE. Trimming took off 0 bases at V and 5 bases at J, with 11 bases between the two ends. The CDR3 extends over 14 amino acids. DNA of the CDR3: TGTGCCAGCAGCGTAGGGGGTTCACAAACTGAAGCTTTCTTT. Protein sequence: CASSVGGSQTEAFF.